This TCR beta chain was sequenced in a study of T cell responses to AZD1222 COVID-19 vaccine. The wider study: Some second doses came at about 4 weeks and others at about 12 weeks; these were pooled. Study results and caveats: Nearly half of unique spike-specific TCRs reportedly avoided B.1.351 and B.1.1.7 mutated regions. Only a handful of AZD1222 recipients, several in all, had baseline seropositivity. At 160-218 and 743-854, vaccine-associated CD4 TCRs were dominant, and they spanned spike.

Trimming took 10 bases from V and 6 from J; bases not matched to a gene: 9. In germline, CDR1 is KGHDR, CDR2 SFDVKD. The CDR3 is made up of 14 amino acids. Sequencing used immunoSEQ multiplex PCR; TCRdb keeps in-frame clones, though not all of them. This table has approximately 140,000 clones, approximately 94% appearing once. Concerning this clone itself: Antigen specificity is unknown.

The chain employs TRBV24-1 and TRBJ2-2; 8 positions match TRBD1. The TCR was taken from an adult in good health. This specimen was peripheral blood, taken on day 0 of AZD1222 vaccination. CDR3: CATQGATGAGELFF. CDR3 DNA: TGTGCCACTCAGGGGGCGACAGGGGCCGGGGAGCTGTTTTTT.